This T cell receptor beta chain was captured in a study of CD4 T cells in relation to SARS-CoV-2 and coronaviruses. Generated by immunoSEQ multiplex PCR, the TCRdb table keeps only in-frame clones and is missing some. The table shows fewer than 35,000 clones, with more than 60% occurring only once. This clone was seen only once. Its antigen remains unidentified. Germline CDR1 SGHTA, CDR2 FQGNSA. The CDR3 runs 16 residues. V lost 3 bases to trimming and J lost 0 bases, with 14 bases between them. The sequence was obtained from an adult with COVID-19. The specimen was memory CD4+ T cells from PBMCs, cultured in vitro. The V gene is TRBV7-2, the J gene TRBJ2-5; D tentatively fits TRBD1 or TRBD2 (5 bases each). CDR3 nucleotides: TGTGCCAGCAGCTTTGGGGACCGTTTACACCAAGAGACCCAGTACTTC. Its protein product is CASSFGDRLHQETQYF.